Each of the 26 T cell receptor beta chains below was sequenced from the same sample in a study of molecular identifiers for immune sequencing clone quantification. One entry per CDR3 protein, called by TCRdb with MiXCR from the PCR reads. Altogether 85,000 to 95,000 distinct CDR3 sequences are present, under 20% being singletons, with the ten largest covering about 0.85%. What was sequenced was naive CD8+ T cells from blood, with Jurkat cell RNA spiked in. As for subset: FACS-sorted CD8+CD4-CCR7+CD45RA+ naive T cells. These receptor sequences come from a human donor in good health. Some libraries in this study had Jurkat cell RNA spiked in.

Concerning this clonotype: A much more abundant neighbour one base away suggests this may be a read error. This chain uses TRBV4-1 with TRBJ2-7, with D possibly TRBD2 on 6 matching bases. Trimming left V 4 bases short and J 4 bases short, with 11 bases between. Germline V lookup: CDR1 MGHRA, CDR2 YSYEKL. The CDR3 spans 13 residues. CDR3 loop: CASSPSDGYEQYF. The CDR3 nucleotides are TGCGCCAGCAGCCCTAGCGACGGATACGAGCAGTACTTC.

The table lists this clonotype with many counts. This chain links TRBV6-2 or TRBV6-3 with TRBJ2-1; possibly TRBD1 or TRBD2 for D (5 bases each). The V gene's germline CDR1 is MNHEY and CDR2 SVGEGT. This CDR3 contains 19 residues. V gave up 6 bases and J gave up 5 bases, with 29 bases separating them. CDR3 in amino acids: CASSLEERHTSRGNNEQFF. DNA of the CDR3: TGTGCCAGCAGCCTCGAGGAGCGGCACACCTCCCGGGGCAACAATGAGCAGTTCTTC.

This clonotype was detected many times. The chain recombines TRBV4-1 with TRBJ1-2; 8 nucleotides align to TRBD1. Per germline, CDR1 MGHRA and CDR2 YSYEKL. Germline trimming cut 6 bases from V and 5 bases from J; bases unmatched to any gene: 11. The CDR3 is 15 amino acids. CDR3 nucleotides: TGCGCCAGCAGTCCCCTCCAGGGGGCAGGTTATGGCTACACCTTC. Its translation: CASSPLQGAGYGYTF.

This clonotype was detected many times. The gene calls are TRBV7-2 and TRBJ2-1, with 7 bases identical to TRBD2. Germline trimming cut 5 bases from V and 0 bases from J; bases unmatched to any gene: 7. From germline, CDR1 is SGHTA and CDR2 FQGNSA. The CDR3 extends over 16 amino acids. The CDR3, as DNA: TGTGCCAGCAGCCCAGTAGCGGGTAGCTCCTACAATGAGCAGTTCTTC. Residues: CASSPVAGSSYNEQFF.

This clonotype was observed many times. The chain employs TRBV7-9 and TRBJ2-1, with TRBD1 matching 8 bases. The V gene's germline CDR1 is SEHNR and CDR2 FQNEAQ (reference sequence). The CDR3 spans 18 residues. Losses at the gene ends were 3 bases for V and 2 bases for J; bases not matched to a gene: 12. The CDR3 sequence: CASSFGRERTGPYNEQFF. The CDR3 region has the DNA TGTGCCAGCAGCTTCGGTCGAGAGAGGACAGGGCCCTACAATGAGCAGTTCTTC. Drawing the rest from reference TRBV7-9 and TRBJ2-1, the complete variable domain is DTGVSQNPRHKITKRGQNVTFRCDPISEHNRLYWYRQTLGQGPEFLTYFQNEAQLEKSRLLSDRFSAERPKGSFSTLEIQRTEQGDSAMYLCASSFGRERTGPYNEQFFGPGTRLTVL.

This clonotype has ten or more counts. The chain recombines TRBV7-3 with TRBJ2-7; 12 bases align to TRBD2. CDR1 and CDR2 (germline): SGHTA, FQGTGA. Trimming cost V 0 bases and J 4 bases; bases outside gene matches: 1. This CDR3 is 15 amino acids long. CDR3 sequence: CASSLTGLAGYEQYF. CDR3 in DNA: TGTGCCAGCAGCTTAACTGGACTAGCGGGATACGAGCAGTACTTC. Drawing the rest from reference TRBV7-3 and TRBJ2-7, the complete variable domain is GAGVSQTPSNKVTEKGKYVELRCDPISGHTALYWYRQSLGQGPEFLIYFQGTGAADDSGLPNDRFFAVRPEGSVSTLKIQRTERGDSAVYLCASSLTGLAGYEQYFGPGTRLTVT.

This clonotype was recorded many times. The V and J genes are TRBV5-5 and TRBJ1-5; perhaps TRBD1 as D (5 bases). This CDR3 has 15 residues. Germline lookup yields CDR1 SGHKS and CDR2 YYEKEE (reference sequence). Trimming removed 0 bases from V and 8 bases from J, with 15 bases in between. The CDR3 spells CASSLGQGRFEPQHF. As DNA, the CDR3 is TGTGCCAGCAGCTTGGGGCAGGGACGGTTCGAGCCCCAGCATTTT. Full variable domain (remainder filled in from reference TRBV5-5 and TRBJ1-5): DAGVTQSPTHLIKTRGQQVTLRCSPISGHKSVSWYQQVLGQGPQFIFQYYEKEERGRGNFPDRFSARQFPNYSSELNVNALLLGDSALYLCASSLGQGRFEPQHFGDGTRLSIL.

A few counts support this clonotype. Given a much more abundant clone one base away, this may be a read error. This rearrangement joins TRBV6-5 to TRBJ1-1; D unclear. The CDR3 extends over 12 amino acids. V lost 8 bases and J 1 base, leaving 8 bases between the germline ends. CDR1 is MNHEY and CDR2 is SVGAGI in the germline V gene. Here the CDR3 reads CASRSGNTEAFF. In DNA form, the CDR3 reads TGTGCCAGCCGTTCTGGGAACACTGAAGCTTTCTTT.

In its sample, this clonotype was seen many times. The chain combines TRBV13 with TRBJ2-6; 8 nucleotides line up with TRBD1. After removal of 3 bases from V and 0 bases from J, the junction contained 4 bases not matched to a gene. In germline, CDR1 is PRHDT, CDR2 FYEKMQ (reference sequence). The CDR3 contains 17 residues. The DNA of the CDR3 is TGTGCCAGCAGCTTCCAGGGGGCGCACTCTGGGGCCAACGTCCTGACTTTC. This gives the protein CASSFQGAHSGANVLTF.

This clonotype has at least ten counts. The chain carries TRBV20-1 and TRBJ2-3, with 13 positions matching TRBD2. This CDR3 contains 16 residues. Germline CDR1 is DFQATT and CDR2 is SNEGSKA (reference sequence). V gave up 5 bases and J gave up 4 bases; unmatched junction bases: 9. The CDR3 DNA is TGCAGTGCTGGTGACTGGACTAGCGGGGGCTCAGATACGCAGTATTTT. Translation: CSAGDWTSGGSDTQYF.

The sample holds a few counts of this clonotype. The CDR3 carries no conserved terminal phenylalanine or tryptophan, so it likely arises from a read error. The rearrangement joins TRBV28 to TRBJ2-3; unclear D gene. Germline V gene sequence: CDR1 MDHEN, CDR2 SYDVKM. V lost 3 bases, J lost 2 bases, and 9 bases lay in between. The CDR3 totals 14 residues. The CDR3 DNA reads as TGTGCCAGCAGTTTTCAGACTGACACAGATACGCAGTATCTT. It yields the protein CASSFQTDTDTQYL.

In its sample, this clonotype was seen once. The rearrangement uses TRBV27 and TRBJ2-7; 10 nucleotides align to TRBD1. Germline values: CDR1 MNHEY, CDR2 SMNVEV (reference sequence). Trimming took 6 bases from V and 5 from J; bases not matched to a gene: 7. This CDR3 is 14 amino acids long. The CDR3 is CASSPRDRGNEQYF. The CDR3 DNA sequence: TGTGCCAGCAGCCCCCGGGACAGGGGTAACGAGCAGTACTTC.

This chain joins TRBV7-9 and TRBJ2-7, with D tentatively TRBD1 (5 bases). Per germline, CDR1 SEHNR and CDR2 FQNEAQ (reference sequence). Trimming pared 4 bases from V and 4 bases from J, leaving 20 bases between. There are 16 residues in the CDR3. This CDR3 is CASSSPTRHGAYEQYF. CDR3 nucleotide sequence: TGTGCCAGCAGCTCCCCAACTCGTCATGGGGCATACGAGCAGTACTTC.

There are many counts of this clonotype. The chain has TRBV27 and TRBJ1-1; D is perhaps TRBD1 (6 bases). V was clipped by 6 bases and J by 1 base, with 12 bases between them. The CDR3 contains 14 residues. Germline CDR1 MNHEY, CDR2 SMNVEV (reference sequence). The CDR3 here is CASRDGQTNTEAFF. CDR3 nucleotides: TGTGCCAGCAGGGATGGACAGACGAACACTGAAGCTTTCTTT.

This clonotype has at least ten counts. This rearrangement joins TRBV24-1 to TRBJ2-3; 7 positions match TRBD2. CDR1 and CDR2 from the germline V gene are KGHDR and SFDVKD. Trimming at V came to 3 bases and at J to 0 bases, leaving 8 bases not matched to a gene. The CDR3 consists of 17 residues. The CDR3 DNA is TGTGCCACCAGTGATACCACAGCGGGGACTAGCACAGATACGCAGTATTTT. Amino acid sequence: CATSDTTAGTSTDTQYF.

This clonotype has at least ten counts. The chain joins TRBV27 to TRBJ2-7; TRBD1 might be the D (6 bases). The CDR3 runs 13 residues. V was shortened by 0 bases and J by 7 bases, with 10 bases between the two germline ends. Germline V gives CDR1 MNHEY, CDR2 SMNVEV (reference sequence). CDR3 DNA sequence: TGTGCCAGCAGTTTATCGGACAGCCGGGAGCAGTACTTC. Amino acids: CASSLSDSREQYF.

This clonotype was detected ten times or more. This chain connects TRBV28 to TRBJ2-1, with 7 nucleotides matching TRBD2. Per germline, CDR1 MDHEN and CDR2 SYDVKM. The CDR3 covers 15 residues. The junction had 11 bases not matched to a gene; V was cut back by 4 bases and J by 8 bases. This chain's CDR3 is CASSSPWPSGHEQFF. The DNA of the CDR3 is TGTGCCAGCAGTTCCCCTTGGCCTAGCGGCCATGAGCAGTTCTTC.

With respect to this clonotype: This may stem from a read error, because a much larger clone lies one nucleotide away. The chain is built from TRBV27 and TRBJ2-3; D unclear. The J call is uncertain, as TRBJ1-5 better fits the DNA end. The CDR3 has 17 amino acids. CDR1 and CDR2 from the germline V gene are MNHEY and SMNVEV (reference sequence). The CDR3, as DNA: TGTGCCAGCAGTTTACTTGGTTCAGCGGGAGTCGCAGATACGCAGCATTTT. Its translation is CASSLLGSAGVADTQHF.

This clonotype was detected ten times or more. The chain recombines TRBV7-9 with TRBJ2-1; 8 bases line up with TRBD2. V shed 3 bases and J 7 bases; nucleotides not matched to a gene: 20. The germline V gene encodes CDR1 SEHNR and CDR2 FQNEAQ (reference sequence). The CDR3 sequence is 19 residues long. The CDR3 loop reads CASSFPGRVAGLGRNEQFF. In DNA, the CDR3 is TGTGCCAGCAGCTTCCCCGGAAGGGTAGCGGGACTGGGCCGGAATGAGCAGTTCTTC.

At least ten counts were recorded for this clonotype. The chain has TRBV2 and TRBJ1-4; 12 bases are a match to TRBD1. Germline assignment: CDR1 SNHLY and CDR2 FYNNEI. This CDR3 comprises 17 residues. Germline trimming cut 6 bases from V and 5 bases from J; bases unmatched to any gene: 10. CDR3 sequence: CASRPGTGGLENEKLFF. Here the CDR3 DNA reads TGTGCCAGCAGGCCCGGGACAGGGGGCTTGGAAAATGAAAAACTGTTTTTT. Full variable domain (rest looked up from reference TRBV2 and TRBJ1-4): EPEVTQTPSHQVTQMGQEVILRCVPISNHLYFYWYRQILGQKVEFLVSFYNNEISEKSEIFDDQFSVERPDGSNFTLKIRSTKLEDSAMYFCASRPGTGGLENEKLFFGSGTQLSVL.

This clonotype was seen repeatedly, ten times or more. The rearrangement uses TRBV29-1 and TRBJ1-1, with a possible D match to TRBD1 (5 bases). Trimming left V 6 bases short and J 5 bases short, with 16 bases between. CDR3 size: 13 residues. CDR1 and CDR2 (germline): SQVTM, ANQGSEA. CDR3 in DNA: TGCAGCGTACTCCACGGGGCCCGGACTGAAGCTTTCTTT. Its protein product is CSVLHGARTEAFF.

The sample holds many counts of this clonotype. This chain joins TRBV2 and TRBJ1-2; D uncertain. Trimming removed 1 base from V and 3 bases from J, with 12 bases in between. This CDR3 comprises 15 residues. Germline V lookup: CDR1 SNHLY, CDR2 FYNNEI. This CDR3 reads CASSEESGRYYGYTF. The CDR3 DNA reads as TGTGCCAGCAGTGAAGAGTCAGGACGGTACTATGGCTACACCTTC.

About this clonotype itself: A much larger clone differs from this one at a single base, so this may be a read error. The CDR3 nucleotides are TGTGCCAGCAGCTTGACCGGGACAGTGTACAATGGGCAGTTCTTC. Translation gives CASSLTGTVYNGQFF. The chain links TRBV5-3 to TRBJ2-1; 7 bases are a match to TRBD1. TRBV5-3 is an ORF, with its function uncertain. CDR3 size: 15 residues.

In this sample, this clonotype turned up many times. The chain is built from TRBV30 and TRBJ2-7; tentatively, D is TRBD1 (6 bases). V was trimmed by 2 bases and J by 1 base, leaving 6 bases between them. The CDR3 length is 12 residues. Germline loops: CDR1 GTSNPN, CDR2 SVGIG (reference sequence). DNA of the CDR3: TGTGCCTGGAGTCAGGGGTCCTACGAGCAGTACTTC. It encodes CAWSQGSYEQYF. Combining the CDR3 with reference TRBV30 and TRBJ2-7 gives the whole variable domain SQTIHQWPATLVQPVGSPLSLECTVEGTSNPNLYWYRQAAGRGLQLLFYSVGIGQISSEVPQNLSASRPQDRQFILSSKKLLLSDSGFYLCAWSQGSYEQYFGPGTRLTVT.

Concerning this clonotype: This may be a read error: a much more frequent sequence differs by one nucleotide. This chain links TRBV5-6 with TRBJ1-5, with 7 bases that match TRBD1. J gave up 1 base and V 1 base, and 5 bases lay outside the gene matches. The CDR3 sequence is 16 residues long. The V gene's germline CDR1 is SGHDT and CDR2 YYEEEE. This CDR3 reads CASSLTGDASNQPQHF. The CDR3 coding sequence is TGTGCCAGCAGCTTGACAGGGGACGCGAGCAATCAGCCCCAGCATTTT.

On this clonotype: Given a much more abundant clone one base away, this may be a read error. The V gene is TRBV7-7, the J gene TRBJ2-3; D is unresolved. Germline CDR1 and CDR2: SSHAT and FNYEAQ (reference sequence). The CDR3 contains 13 residues. DNA of the CDR3: TGTGCTAGCAGCTCCACCCAAAAGGGTACGCAGTATTTT. Its protein is CASSSTQKGTQYF.